This is a list of T cell receptor beta chains from one sample in a study of T cells in Graves' hyperthyroidism and ophthalmopathy. TCRdb recomputed calls from the multiplex PCR reads with MiXCR, one row per CDR3 protein. The profile covers around 500,000 distinct CDR3 sequences, with 15% to 20% appearing a single time and about 31% taken by the ten largest. The sequenced material came from blood. All receptors derive from a woman between 25 and 40 years old with Graves' ophthalmopathy. The CDR3 runs from the conserved cysteine through the conserved F or W. The D gene is left open where the match is weak. Part of the rows lack a size; the others show once, few, many or a class for expanded clones.

many TRBJ1-2 TRBV24-1 - TGTGCCACCAGTGCAGGGACGGGCTATGGCTACACCTTC CATSAGTGYGYTF
- TRBJ2-5 TRBV5-1 - TGCGCCAGCAGCTTGACGCGAGCTGGGGCGACCCAGTACTTC CASSLTRAGATQYF
- TRBJ1-1 TRBV27 - TGTGCCAGCAGTTTATTCGCAGGGATGAACACTGAAGCTTTCTTT CASSLFAGMNTEAFF
many TRBJ1-2 TRBV7-8 - TGTGCCAGCAGCTATACCCTAAAGACAGGAATTAACTATGGCTACACCTTC CASSYTLKTGINYGYTF
few TRBJ1-1 TRBV6-4 - TGTGCCAGCAGTGACTCGGGGAGGGGTGAAGCTTTCTTT CASSDSGRGEAFF
many TRBJ2-7 TRBV10-1 TRBD2 TGCGCCAGCAGCCGCAGCGGGAGTCGCTACGAGCAGTACTTC CASSRSGSRYEQYF
many TRBJ2-5 TRBV7-2 - TGTGCCAGCAGCCCAGACACGTTTGGGAAGACCCAGTACTTC CASSPDTFGKTQYF
few TRBJ1-2 TRBV12-3/TRBV12-4 TRBD1 TGTGCCAGCAGCCGGGGACAGGGGGCTCTTGACTACACCTTC CASSRGQGALDYTF
many TRBJ2-2 TRBV2 - TGTGCCAGCAGTGAGTCTGGCACCGGGGAGCTGTTTTTT CASSESGTGELFF
many TRBJ2-7 TRBV11-2 - TGTGCCAGCAGCTCCTCCTTCCGTTACGAGCAGTACTTC CASSSSFRYEQYF
- TRBJ1-2 TRBV7-2 - TGTGCCAGCAGCTTACCAGAACAGGGCAACTATGGCTACACCTTC CASSLPEQGNYGYTF
few TRBJ1-1 TRBV6-1 - TGTGCCAGCAGGAAGAATATGAACACTGAAGCTTTCTTT CASRKNMNTEAFF
many TRBJ1-3 TRBV5-1 - TGCGCCAGCAGCTTGGTAGCGGGCCTCTCTGGAAACACCATATATTTT CASSLVAGLSGNTIYF
many TRBJ2-7 TRBV28 - TGTGCCAGCAGTCCTGCCTCCCTATTAAGCGAGCAGTACTTC CASSPASLLSEQYF
few TRBJ2-7 TRBV29-1 TRBD2 TGCAGCGTTGAACTAGCGGATACCTACGAGCAGTACTTC CSVELADTYEQYF
few TRBJ1-2 TRBV12-3/TRBV12-4 - TGTGCCAGCAGTGAAAGGTTTCACTATGGCTACACCTTC CASSERFHYGYTF
many TRBJ2-1 TRBV28 TRBD2 TGTGCCAGCAGTTTAGGAGGGAGGGCTCATTGGGGTGAGCAGTTCTTC CASSLGGRAHWGEQFF
- TRBJ1-2 TRBV5-4 - TGTGCCAGCAGCTTGCCCGTTCAACCAGCCTATGGCTACACCTTC CASSLPVQPAYGYTF
many TRBJ2-1 TRBV11-1 - TGTGCCAGCAGCTTAGTAGGCGTTAATGAGCAGTTCTTC CASSLVGVNEQFF
- TRBJ2-2 TRBV4-3 - TGCGCCAGCAGCCAGGGACATTCCACCGGGGAGCTGTTTTTT CASSQGHSTGELFF
few TRBJ2-7 TRBV6-1 - TGTGCCAGCAGGGCTGGCCTAGCAGGCTCCTACGAGCAGTACTTC CASRAGLAGSYEQYF
few TRBJ2-3 TRBV5-6 TRBD1 TGTGCCAGCAGCCGAGGACAGGGGTGGACAGATACGCAGTATTTT CASSRGQGWTDTQYF
- TRBJ2-5 TRBV5-1 - TGCACCAGCAGCTTGTATGGACAGACAATCGAGACCCAGTACTTC CTSSLYGQTIETQYF
- TRBJ2-1 TRBV19 - TGTGCCAGTAGTACGGCCGAGGACAGACGATACAATGAGCAGTTCTTC CASSTAEDRRYNEQFF
few TRBJ1-5 TRBV6-2/TRBV6-3 - TGTGCCAGCAGCCTCGGGACGGATTATAGCAATCAGCCCCAGCATTTT CASSLGTDYSNQPQHF
many TRBJ2-1 TRBV7-6 TRBD2 TGTGCCAGCAGCTTTTGGACTAGCGGCAATGAGCAGTTCTTC CASSFWTSGNEQFF
few TRBJ2-1 TRBV5-4 TRBD2 TGTGCCAGCAGCGACCCGGGACTAGTTAATGAGCAGTTCTTC CASSDPGLVNEQFF
many TRBJ2-3 TRBV18 - TGTGCCAGCTCACCCATCGCTAGCACAGATACGCAGTATTTT CASSPIASTDTQYF
many TRBJ2-7 TRBV5-1 - TGCGCCAGCAGCTTGGAAGTCACCTCCTACGAGCAGTACTTC CASSLEVTSYEQYF
many TRBJ2-3 TRBV7-3 TRBD2 TGTGCCAGCAGCCTCGGGACTAGCGGAACGCAGTATTTT CASSLGTSGTQYF
- TRBJ2-3 TRBV29-1 TRBD2 TGCAGCGTCCGCTCTAGCGGAGATTACACAGATACGCAGTATTTT CSVRSSGDYTDTQYF
many TRBJ2-1 TRBV15 - TGTGCCACCAGCAGAGAACTTTATGAGCAGTTCTTC CATSRELYEQFF
many TRBJ1-1 TRBV2 - TGTGCCAGCAGTGAAGAGTCACAGGACCTTGTGGGCACTGAAGCTTTCTTT CASSEESQDLVGTEAFF
- TRBJ2-7 TRBV7-9 - TGTGCCAGCAGCACCACTGGGGGACTGAAGCCCTACGAGCAGTACTTC CASSTTGGLKPYEQYF
many TRBJ2-3 TRBV12-3/TRBV12-4 - TGTGCCAGCAGCCCCCGGGGAAAAGATACGCAGTATTTT CASSPRGKDTQYF
few TRBJ1-1 TRBV27 - TGTGCCAGCAGTCCTCTCTGGGGGAGGACTGAAGCTTTCTTT CASSPLWGRTEAFF
few TRBJ2-3 TRBV14 - TGTGCCAGCAGCCAAGAACTCGTTGGGAAGGATACGCAGTATTTT CASSQELVGKDTQYF
- TRBJ2-1 TRBV4-3 TRBD2 TGCGCCAGCAGCAACCGCTTCGCGGGAGGGTATGACAATGAGCAGTTCTTC CASSNRFAGGYDNEQFF
- TRBJ1-2 TRBV3-1 - TGTGCCAGCAGTTCTATGTTCAGAGGACCGTTAAAGTATGGCTACACCTTC CASSSMFRGPLKYGYTF
many TRBJ1-2 TRBV20-1 - TGCAGTGCTAGAGTCACTGAACAGGTCTTCGGCTATGGCTACACCTTC CSARVTEQVFGYGYTF
many TRBJ1-2 TRBV13 TRBD1 TGTGCCAGCAGCCCACAGGGGGCAAACTATGGCTACACCTTC CASSPQGANYGYTF
many TRBJ2-1 TRBV10-1 TRBD1 TGCGCCAGCAGCCCCCTAGGGGGACAGGGGAAGGGTGAGCAGTTCTTC CASSPLGGQGKGEQFF
few TRBJ2-3 TRBV7-2 TRBD2 TGTGCCAGCAGCCCGAGGGGCGGGAGGGCCCAAGATACGCAGTATTTT CASSPRGGRAQDTQYF
- TRBJ2-7 TRBV9 - TGTGCCAGCAGCGTAGGAGGGCCCGAGTACGAGCAGTACTTC CASSVGGPEYEQYF
many TRBJ2-3 TRBV11-2 TRBD2 TGTGCCAGCAGCTCTCGGGGAGCGGGAGGGACAGATACGCAGTATTTT CASSSRGAGGTDTQYF
many TRBJ2-1 TRBV30 TRBD1 TGTGCCTGGGCGGGACAGGGGTCAAATGAGCAGTTCTTC CAWAGQGSNEQFF
- TRBJ2-4 TRBV28 - TGTGCCAGCAGTCCGGGGCCCAACATTCAGTACTTC CASSPGPNIQYF
- TRBJ2-5 TRBV20-1 - TGCAGTGCTCCACTAAACCCTACTAAGAACTTC CSAPLNPTKNF
many TRBJ1-4 TRBV20-1 - TGCAGTGCTAGGTTTTGGGCTAATGAAAAACTGTTTTTT CSARFWANEKLFF
few TRBJ2-1 TRBV20-1 - TGCAGTGCAAAAGTCTCTGAGCAGTTCTTC CSAKVSEQFF
once TRBJ1-1 TRBV30 - TGTGCCTGGAGTGGGGCTCCTATGAACACTGAAGCTTTCTTT CAWSGAPMNTEAFF
few TRBJ2-7 TRBV6-1 - TGTGCCAGCAGTGACCGCAACCCCCTAGGTTTCTCCTACGAGCAGTACTTC CASSDRNPLGFSYEQYF
- TRBJ1-1 TRBV6-5 - TGTGCCAGCAGTTATGCCAGGGCCATGAACACTGAAGCTTTCTTT CASSYARAMNTEAFF
few TRBJ2-2 TRBV2 - TGTGCCAGCCGGCCCTTGGAGATAAACACCGGGGAGCTGTTTTTT CASRPLEINTGELFF
few TRBJ2-7 TRBV14 - TGTGCCAGCAGCCAAGATATGGCAGTACCCTACGAGCAGTACTTC CASSQDMAVPYEQYF
- TRBJ2-7 TRBV7-9 - TGTGCCAGCAGCTTAGTCCGGGCGGGGTCCTACGAGCAGTACTTC CASSLVRAGSYEQYF
- TRBJ2-7 TRBV6-1 TRBD2 TGTGCCAGCAGTGCAAGCGGGGGTGCCTACGAGCAGTACTTC CASSASGGAYEQYF
many TRBJ1-3 TRBV7-2 - TGTGCCAGCAGCTTAGTAGGGAATGGAAACACCATATATTTT CASSLVGNGNTIYF
- TRBJ2-7 TRBV28 - TGTGCCAGCACCCCGACTAGGCCGACCTACGAGCAGTACTTC CASTPTRPTYEQYF